The 14 T cell receptor beta chains given below trace back to one sample, sequenced in a study of blood T cell repertoires in COVID-19. Sequenced by immunoSEQ multiplex PCR; TCRdb stores in-frame clones only, minus some. The sample records about 210,000 clones, about nine tenths being singletons. The specimen was PBMCs or T cells enriched from blood (not recorded which). These receptors all come from a man aged 18 to 30 with acute COVID-19.

The chain joins TRBV25-1 to TRBJ1-2; maybe TRBD1 (6 bases). The CDR3 contains 15 residues. V was clipped by 3 bases and J by 6 bases, with 17 bases between them. CDR1 MGHDK and CDR2 SYGVNS come from the germline V gene. CDR3 nucleotide sequence: TGTGCCAGCAGTGACCCGGACAGTGCGGTCGATGGCTACACCTTC. It specifies CASSDPDSAVDGYTF.

The V gene is TRBV7-3, the J gene TRBJ1-1, with D perhaps matching TRBD1 (6 bases). V lost 3 bases to trimming and J lost 0 bases, with 11 bases between them. The germline gives CDR1 SGHTA, CDR2 FQGTGA. The CDR3 is made up of 15 amino acids. The CDR3 coding sequence is TGTGCCAGCAGCTTCAAGGGGGGGCTGAACACTGAAGCTTTCTTT. Amino acids: CASSFKGGLNTEAFF.

CDR3 bases: TGTGCCAGCAGCCGGGACTTCCAAGAGACCCAGTACTTC. It codes for CASSRDFQETQYF. The chain joins TRBV5-6 to TRBJ2-5, with D possibly matching TRBD2 (6 bases). Trimming stripped 4 bases from V and 1 base from J, with 8 bases between. Germline loops: CDR1 SGHDT, CDR2 YYEEEE. The CDR3 is 13 amino acids.

V usage is TRBV30 and J usage is TRBJ1-4; TRBD1 might be the D (5 bases). Germline CDR1 reads GTSNPN; CDR2 reads SVGIG (reference sequence). The length of the CDR3 is 12 residues. The ends were cut back, 1 base at V and 8 bases at J, with 8 bases in the middle. CDR3 DNA sequence: TGTGCCTGGAGTGAACAGGTAGAAAAACTGTTTTTT. Amino acids: CAWSEQVEKLFF.

The chain employs TRBV7-8 and TRBJ1-2; D ambiguous. Trimming left V 4 bases short and J 3 bases short, with 18 bases between. Germline V gene sequence: CDR1 SGHVS, CDR2 FQNEAQ. The CDR3 runs to 16 residues. As DNA, the CDR3 is TGTGCCAGCAGCTCCCTCGGAGGCCTAGAAGACTATGGCTACACCTTC. Its protein product is CASSSLGGLEDYGYTF.

The gene calls are TRBV27 and TRBJ2-5; 10 nucleotides align to TRBD1. The CDR3 loop spans 16 amino acids. The ends lost 6 bases at V and 1 base at J; junction bases unmatched: 8. The V gene's germline CDR1 is MNHEY and CDR2 SMNVEV (reference sequence). CDR3 in amino acids: CASRGRWTGGQETQYF. The CDR3 nucleotides read TGTGCCAGCAGGGGACGCTGGACAGGGGGCCAAGAGACCCAGTACTTC.

The chain couples TRBV30 to TRBJ2-2; D may be TRBD1 (6 bases). The length of the CDR3 is 12 residues. V was trimmed by 0 bases and J by 13 bases, leaving 12 bases between them. Germline loops: CDR1 GTSNPN, CDR2 SVGIG (reference sequence). CDR3 sequence reads: CAWSVRQGWLFF. The CDR3 DNA reads as TGTGCCTGGAGTGTACGTCAGGGGTGGCTGTTTTTT.

The chain couples TRBV30 to TRBJ1-1; D is perhaps TRBD1 (5 bases). CDR1 and CDR2 (germline): GTSNPN, SVGIG (reference sequence). The CDR3 is made up of 13 amino acids. Deletions cut 5 bases from V and 3 bases from J, with 13 bases between. CDR3 sequence reads: CAWQSTGYTEAFF. CDR3 DNA sequence: TGTGCCTGGCAATCAACAGGCTACACTGAAGCTTTCTTT.

V is TRBV7-3 and J is TRBJ1-5; a possible D gene is TRBD1 (5 bases). The CDR3 has 16 amino acids. The germline gives CDR1 SGHTA, CDR2 FQGTGA. V was cut by 5 bases and J by 5 bases, with 19 bases left in between. CDR3 in amino acids: CASSLSRGLNYQPQHF. DNA of the CDR3: TGTGCCAGCAGCCTGTCTAGGGGCCTCAATTATCAGCCCCAGCATTTT.

V and J are TRBV28 and TRBJ2-1; 9 bases agree with TRBD2. Germline-derived CDR1 and CDR2 are MDHEN and SYDVKM. The CDR3 sequence is 14 residues long. Losses at the gene ends were 5 bases for V and 7 bases for J; bases not matched to a gene: 6. The CDR3 sequence: CASSPRLAVNEQFF. CDR3 DNA sequence: TGTGCCAGCAGTCCTCGACTAGCGGTAAATGAGCAGTTCTTC.

The chain has TRBV27 and TRBJ2-2; a weak D match, TRBD2 (5 bases). The CDR3 has 15 residues. CDR1 and CDR2 from the germline V gene are MNHEY and SMNVEV (reference sequence). The germline V and J ends were trimmed by 3 bases and 5 bases, with 13 bases remaining between them. The CDR3 protein is CASSFIAPGTGELFF. The CDR3 bases are TGTGCCAGCAGTTTTATCGCTCCGGGGACCGGGGAGCTGTTTTTT.

This chain joins TRBV27 and TRBJ2-1, with TRBD2 identical over 11 bases. Germline-derived CDR1 and CDR2 are MNHEY and SMNVEV (reference sequence). CDR3 length: 15 amino acids. V was clipped by 7 bases and J by 4 bases; unmatched bases: 6. CDR3 DNA sequence: TGTGCCAGCACCCTGGTAGCGGGAGGGTACAATGAGCAGTTCTTC. It is translated as CASTLVAGGYNEQFF.

The chain has TRBV7-9 and TRBJ2-7, with 15 bases matching TRBD2. Trimming took 7 bases from V and 6 from J; bases not matched to a gene: 4. The CDR3 is 14 amino acids. CDR1 SEHNR and CDR2 FQNEAQ come from the germline V gene (reference sequence). The CDR3 coding sequence is TGTGCCAGCAACGAGGGACTAGCGGGAGGCGAGCAGTACTTC. Its translation is CASNEGLAGGEQYF.

In this sample, this clone turned up once. The V and J genes are TRBV28 and TRBJ2-1; 12 nucleotides match TRBD2. CDR1 and CDR2 (germline): MDHEN, SYDVKM. Germline trimming cut 1 base from V and 7 bases from J; bases unmatched to any gene: 8. The CDR3 covers 17 residues. CDR3 residues: CASSLSLAGGPRNEQFF. As DNA, the CDR3 is TGTGCCAGCAGTTTATCGCTAGCGGGAGGGCCAAGGAATGAGCAGTTCTTC.